The 12 T cell receptor beta chains below all came from one sample that was sequenced in a study of blood T cells in healthy people across ages. Through a sample-barcoded 5' primer and a J-beta primer mix, a second PCR was run for roughly 7 to 12 cycles. One entry per CDR3 protein, called by TCRdb with MiXCR from the 5' RACE reads. This sample has 1.5 million to 2 million distinct CDR3 sequences; about 32% occur once, and the top ten carry 11%. The sequencing sample was made of blood. These receptors were taken from a woman aged 30 to 39 in good health.

This chain connects TRBV5-6 to TRBJ1-2; D might be TRBD1 (6 bases). Deletions cut 6 bases from V and 3 bases from J, with 18 bases between. This CDR3 has 15 residues. Germline lookup yields CDR1 SGHDT and CDR2 YYEEEE. CDR3 protein: CASMGRTATHYGYTF. DNA of the CDR3: TGTGCCAGCATGGGGCGGACAGCGACCCACTATGGCTACACCTTC. Full variable domain (missing parts from reference TRBV5-6 and TRBJ1-2): DAGVTQSPTHLIKTRGQQVTLRCSPKSGHDTVSWYQQALGQGPQFIFQYYEEEERQRGNFPDRFSGHQFPNYSSELNVNALLLGDSALYLCASMGRTATHYGYTFGSGTRLTVV.

A note on this clonotype: One end of the junction does not line up with germline, which may come from a read error. This chain joins TRBV7-9 and TRBJ1-5; D is uncertain. The CDR3 consists of 12 residues. CDR1 SEHNR and CDR2 FQNEAQ come from the germline V gene (reference sequence). For the CDR3, the DNA is TGTGCCGGCAGCCCCGGTAGTCAGCCCCAGCATTTT. It translates to CAGSPGSQPQHF. Complete variable domain (other parts from reference TRBV7-9 and TRBJ1-5): DTGVSQNPRHKITKRGQNVTFRCDPISEHNRLYWYRQTLGQGPEFLTYFQNEAQLEKSRLLSDRFSAERPKGSFSTLEIQRTEQGDSAMYLCAGSPGSQPQHFGDGTRLSIL.

The chain recombines TRBV5-1 with TRBJ2-5, with no clear D. Between the trimmed V and J ends, which lost 0 bases and 1 base, there was a span of 7 bases. The CDR3 is made up of 14 amino acids. Germline assignment: CDR1 SGHRS and CDR2 YFSETQ. The CDR3 loop reads CASSLAQFQETQYF. In DNA, the CDR3 is TGCGCCAGCAGCTTGGCACAATTCCAAGAGACCCAGTACTTC.

CDR3 DNA sequence: TGCGCCAGCAGCCACCTCTTGGGGAGGGGCAATCAGCCCCAGCATTTT. It codes for CASSHLLGRGNQPQHF. This chain links TRBV4-1 with TRBJ1-5; D gene ambiguous. CDR1 is MGHRA and CDR2 is YSYEKL in the germline V gene. The CDR3 contains 16 residues. V was shortened by 3 bases and J by 2 bases, with 14 bases between the two germline ends.

This clonotype showed up just a few times. This sequence joins TRBV6-6 and TRBJ1-5; D is unclear. Germline V gene sequence: CDR1 MNHNY, CDR2 SVGAGI (reference sequence). This CDR3 comprises 13 residues. Deletions cut 7 bases from V and 1 base from J, with 8 bases between. DNA of the CDR3: TGTGCCAGCAAAGGGAAGAGCAATCAGCCCCAGCATTTT. Translated, it gives CASKGKSNQPQHF.

The chain is built from TRBV6-1 and TRBJ2-3; D not certain. The CDR3 loop spans 19 amino acids. Germline-derived CDR1 and CDR2 are MNHNS and SASEGT. Trimming stripped 6 bases from V and 0 bases from J, with 25 bases between. The CDR3 nucleotides read TGTGCCAGCAGCCAACGAAGACGGACCCAACGTTATAGCACAGATACGCAGTATTTT. This gives the protein CASSQRRRTQRYSTDTQYF.

J is TRBJ2-3 and V is TRBV20-1; D is possibly TRBD2 (5 bases). The CDR3 loop spans 14 amino acids. The germline gives CDR1 DFQATT, CDR2 SNEGSKA (reference sequence). The V gene lost 3 bases and the J gene lost 1 base, with 11 bases spanning the gap. The CDR3 is CSASPLEGTDTQYF. The CDR3 coding sequence is TGCAGTGCTAGTCCATTGGAGGGCACAGATACGCAGTATTTT.

The chain couples TRBV20-1 to TRBJ2-5; D may be TRBD2 (6 bases). Looked up from germline, CDR1 is DFQATT and CDR2 is SNEGSKA (reference sequence). This CDR3 has 13 residues. Trimming left V 4 bases short and J 1 base short, with 10 bases between. The CDR3 spells CSATSSAQETQYF. The CDR3 DNA reads TGCAGTGCTACGTCTAGCGCCCAAGAGACCCAGTACTTC.

This rearrangement joins TRBV12-5 to TRBJ1-1; D unclear. The germline V gene encodes CDR1 LGHNT and CDR2 FRNRAP. V was shortened by 6 bases and J by 6 bases, with 17 bases between the two germline ends. The CDR3 totals 14 residues. CDR3 protein: CASGQDGSGSEAFF. The CDR3 DNA reads TGTGCTAGTGGCCAGGACGGATCGGGGTCTGAAGCTTTCTTT. The full variable domain, rest sourced from reference TRBV12-5 and TRBJ1-1, is DARVTQTPRHKVTEMGQEVTMRCQPILGHNTVFWYRQTMMQGLELLAYFRNRAPLDDSGMPKDRFSAEMPDATLATLKIQPSEPRDSAVYFCASGQDGSGSEAFFGQGTRLTVV.

The J gene is TRBJ2-7, the V gene TRBV5-1, with D maybe TRBD2 (7 bases). The CDR3 consists of 15 residues. Trimming stripped 2 bases from V and 9 bases from J, with 21 bases between. Germline lookup yields CDR1 SGHRS and CDR2 YFSETQ. In DNA, the CDR3 is TGCGCCAGCAGCTTTAGGGGGGGCTCCCCGTCCGGGCAGTACTTC. This gives the protein CASSFRGGSPSGQYF.

The rearrangement links TRBV11-1 to TRBJ1-2; D not certain. V was pared by 5 bases and J by 2 bases, with 12 bases between. Germline assignment: CDR1 SGHAT and CDR2 FQDESV (reference sequence). The CDR3 consists of 14 residues. This CDR3 is CASSRSRANYGYTF. CDR3 DNA: TGTGCCAGCAGCCGCTCCCGGGCCAACTATGGCTACACCTTC.

Concerning this clonotype: A read error may be the cause here, since a much bigger clone is one base away. The V and J genes are TRBV6-1 and TRBJ2-7; 9 bases line up with TRBD2. The germline CDR1 and CDR2 sequences are MNHNS and SASEGT. V shed 6 bases, J shed 3 bases, and the junction held 0 bases outside the gene matches. This CDR3 is 12 amino acids long. The CDR3 region is CASRRGGYEQYF. CDR3 bases: TGTGCCAGCAGGCGGGGGGGCTACGAGCAGTACTTC.